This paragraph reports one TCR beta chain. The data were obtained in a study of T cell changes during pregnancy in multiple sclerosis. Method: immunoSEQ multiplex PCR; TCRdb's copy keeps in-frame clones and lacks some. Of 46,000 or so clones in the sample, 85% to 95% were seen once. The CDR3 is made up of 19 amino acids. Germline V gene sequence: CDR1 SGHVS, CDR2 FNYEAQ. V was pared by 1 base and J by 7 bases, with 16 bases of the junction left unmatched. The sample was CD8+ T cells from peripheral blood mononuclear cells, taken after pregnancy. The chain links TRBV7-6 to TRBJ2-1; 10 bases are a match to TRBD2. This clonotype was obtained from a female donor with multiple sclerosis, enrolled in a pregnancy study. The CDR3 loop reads CASSLGQREGLTWGNEQFF. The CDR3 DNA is TGTGCCAGCAGCTTAGGCCAGCGGGAGGGCCTAACCTGGGGAAATGAGCAGTTCTTC. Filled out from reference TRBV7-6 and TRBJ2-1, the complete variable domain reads GAGVSQSPRYKVTKRGQDVALRCDPISGHVSLYWYRQALGQGPEFLTYFNYEAQQDKSGLPNDRFSAERPEGSISTLTIQRTEQRDSAMYRCASSLGQREGLTWGNEQFFGPGTRLTVL.